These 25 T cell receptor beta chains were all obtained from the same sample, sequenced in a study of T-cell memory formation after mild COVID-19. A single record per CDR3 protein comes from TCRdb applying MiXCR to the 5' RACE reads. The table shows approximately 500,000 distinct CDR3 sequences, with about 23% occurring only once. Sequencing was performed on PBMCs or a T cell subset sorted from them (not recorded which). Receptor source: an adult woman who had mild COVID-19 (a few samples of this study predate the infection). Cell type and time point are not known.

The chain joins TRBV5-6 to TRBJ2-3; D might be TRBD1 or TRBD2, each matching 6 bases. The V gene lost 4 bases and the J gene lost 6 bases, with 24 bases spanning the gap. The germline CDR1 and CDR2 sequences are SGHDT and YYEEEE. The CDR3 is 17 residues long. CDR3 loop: CASSQSGGPTTWDTQYF. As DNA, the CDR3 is TGTGCCAGCAGCCAGAGTGGGGGGCCCACGACGTGGGATACGCAGTATTTT.

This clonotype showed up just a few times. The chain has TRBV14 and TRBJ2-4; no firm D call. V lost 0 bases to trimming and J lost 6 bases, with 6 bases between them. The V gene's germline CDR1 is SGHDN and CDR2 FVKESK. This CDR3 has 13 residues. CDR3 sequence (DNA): TGTGCCAGCAGCCAAGAAACATCAAACATTCAGTACTTC. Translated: CASSQETSNIQYF.

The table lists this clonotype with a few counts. CDR3: CSVDRDRGPTTDTQYF. In DNA, the CDR3 is TGCAGCGTTGACCGGGACAGGGGGCCGACCACAGATACGCAGTATTTT. The chain employs TRBV29-1 and TRBJ2-3; TRBD1 matches 12 bases. Germline CDR1 is SQVTM and CDR2 is ANQGSEA. With V trimmed by 3 bases and J by 2 bases, 6 bases remained unmatched. The CDR3 is 16 residues long.

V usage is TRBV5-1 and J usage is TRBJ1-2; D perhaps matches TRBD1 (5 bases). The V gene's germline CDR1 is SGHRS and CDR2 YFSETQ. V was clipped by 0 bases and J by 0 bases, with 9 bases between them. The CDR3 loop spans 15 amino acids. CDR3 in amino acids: CASSLEGRTNYGYTF. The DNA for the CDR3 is TGCGCCAGCAGCTTGGAGGGGCGGACTAACTATGGCTACACCTTC. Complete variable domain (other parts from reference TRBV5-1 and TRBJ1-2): KAGVTQTPRYLIKTRGQQVTLSCSPISGHRSVSWYQQTPGQGLQFLFEYFSETQRNKGNFPGRFSGRQFSNSRSEMNVSTLELGDSALYLCASSLEGRTNYGYTFGSGTRLTVV.

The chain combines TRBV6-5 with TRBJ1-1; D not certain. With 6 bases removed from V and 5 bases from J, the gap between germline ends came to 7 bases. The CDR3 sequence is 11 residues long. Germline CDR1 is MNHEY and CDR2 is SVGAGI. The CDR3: CASRGRTEAFF. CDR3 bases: TGTGCCAGCAGGGGGAGGACTGAAGCTTTCTTT.

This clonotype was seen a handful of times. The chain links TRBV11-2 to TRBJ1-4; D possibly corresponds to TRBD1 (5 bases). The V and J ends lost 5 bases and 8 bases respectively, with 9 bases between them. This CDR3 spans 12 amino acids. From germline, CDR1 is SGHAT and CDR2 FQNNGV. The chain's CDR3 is CASSLGVEKLFF. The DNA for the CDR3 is TGTGCCAGCAGCCTAGGGGTGGAAAAACTGTTTTTT.

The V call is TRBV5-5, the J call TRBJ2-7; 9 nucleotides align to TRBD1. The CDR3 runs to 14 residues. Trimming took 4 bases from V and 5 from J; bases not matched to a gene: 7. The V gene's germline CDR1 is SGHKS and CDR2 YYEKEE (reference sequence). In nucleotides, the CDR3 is TGTGCCAGCAGCGAGGACAGGGGTGATAACGAGCAGTACTTC. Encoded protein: CASSEDRGDNEQYF.

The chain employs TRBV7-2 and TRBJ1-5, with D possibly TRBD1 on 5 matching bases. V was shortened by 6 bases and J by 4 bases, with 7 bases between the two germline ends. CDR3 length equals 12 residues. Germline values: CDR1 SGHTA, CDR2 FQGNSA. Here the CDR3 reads CASRRQNQPQHF. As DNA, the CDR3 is TGTGCCAGCAGACGACAGAATCAGCCCCAGCATTTT.

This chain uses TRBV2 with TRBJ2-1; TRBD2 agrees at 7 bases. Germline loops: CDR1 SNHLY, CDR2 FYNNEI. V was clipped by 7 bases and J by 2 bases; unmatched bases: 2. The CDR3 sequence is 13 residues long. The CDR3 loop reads CASTSGTYNEQFF. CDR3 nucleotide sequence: TGTGCCAGCACTAGCGGAACCTACAATGAGCAGTTCTTC. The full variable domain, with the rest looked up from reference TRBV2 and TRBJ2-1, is EPEVTQTPSHQVTQMGQEVILRCVPISNHLYFYWYRQILGQKVEFLVSFYNNEISEKSEIFDDQFSVERPDGSNFTLKIRSTKLEDSAMYFCASTSGTYNEQFFGPGTRLTVL.

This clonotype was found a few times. CDR3 region: CASSPFAGGNTEAFF. The CDR3 nucleotides are TGCGCCAGCAGCCCCTTCGCGGGCGGGAACACTGAAGCTTTCTTT. The chain employs TRBV5-1 and TRBJ1-1, with D unclear. CDR3 length: 15 amino acids. The germline gives CDR1 SGHRS, CDR2 YFSETQ. Trimming removed 4 bases from V and 1 base from J, with 14 bases in between.

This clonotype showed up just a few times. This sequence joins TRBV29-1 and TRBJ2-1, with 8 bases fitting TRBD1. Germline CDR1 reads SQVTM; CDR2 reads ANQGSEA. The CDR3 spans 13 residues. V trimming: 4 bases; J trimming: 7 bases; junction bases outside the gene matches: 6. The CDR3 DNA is TGCAGCGTTGCACGGCAGGGGGCGAATGAGCAGTTCTTC. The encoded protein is CSVARQGANEQFF.

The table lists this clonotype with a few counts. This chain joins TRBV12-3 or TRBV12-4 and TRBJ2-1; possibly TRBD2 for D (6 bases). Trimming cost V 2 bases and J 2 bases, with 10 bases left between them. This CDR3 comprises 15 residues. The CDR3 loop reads CASSLSGVAYNEQFF. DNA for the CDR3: TGTGCCAGCAGTTTATCGGGGGTCGCCTACAATGAGCAGTTCTTC.

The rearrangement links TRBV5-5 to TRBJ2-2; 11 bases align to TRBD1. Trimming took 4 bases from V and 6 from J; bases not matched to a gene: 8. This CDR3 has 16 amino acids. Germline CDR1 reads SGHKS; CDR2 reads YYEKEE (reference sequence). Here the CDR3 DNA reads TGTGCCAGCAGCCTCGGACAGGGGGCGCCCCCCGGGGAGCTGTTTTTT. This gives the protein CASSLGQGAPPGELFF.

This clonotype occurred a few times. The CDR3 sequence is CASSRVAGEIF. CDR3 in DNA: TGTGCCAGCAGCAGGGTAGCGGGAGAGATCTTC. The chain joins TRBV21-1 to TRBJ2-1; the listed D gene, TRBD2, was not tested against the DNA. TRBV21-1 is recorded as a pseudogene. This CDR3 region has 11 residues.

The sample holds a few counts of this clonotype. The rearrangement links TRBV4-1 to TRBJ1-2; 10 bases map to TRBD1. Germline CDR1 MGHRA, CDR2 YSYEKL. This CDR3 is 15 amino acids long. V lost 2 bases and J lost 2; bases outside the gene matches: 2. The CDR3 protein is CASSQPGQGNYGYTF. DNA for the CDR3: TGCGCCAGCAGCCAACCGGGACAGGGGAACTATGGCTACACCTTC.

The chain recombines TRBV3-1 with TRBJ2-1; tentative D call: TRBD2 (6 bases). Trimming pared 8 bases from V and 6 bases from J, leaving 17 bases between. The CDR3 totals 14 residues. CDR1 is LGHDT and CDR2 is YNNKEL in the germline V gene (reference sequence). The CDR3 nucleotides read TGTGCCAGCCGCCCGCGGGGTTTTGTCAATGAGCAGTTCTTC. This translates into CASRPRGFVNEQFF.

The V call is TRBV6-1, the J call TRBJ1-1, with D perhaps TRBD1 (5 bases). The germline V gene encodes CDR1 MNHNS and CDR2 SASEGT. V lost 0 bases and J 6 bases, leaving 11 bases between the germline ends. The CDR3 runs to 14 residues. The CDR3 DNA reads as TGTGCCAGCAGTGAAGCTTGGGGGTCCGCTGAAGCTTTCTTT. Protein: CASSEAWGSAEAFF.

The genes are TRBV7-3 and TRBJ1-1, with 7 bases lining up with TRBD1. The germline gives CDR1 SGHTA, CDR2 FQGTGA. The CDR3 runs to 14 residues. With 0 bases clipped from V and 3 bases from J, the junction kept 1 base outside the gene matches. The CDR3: CASSLTGTDTEAFF. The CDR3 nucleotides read TGTGCCAGCAGCTTAACCGGGACAGACACTGAAGCTTTCTTT.

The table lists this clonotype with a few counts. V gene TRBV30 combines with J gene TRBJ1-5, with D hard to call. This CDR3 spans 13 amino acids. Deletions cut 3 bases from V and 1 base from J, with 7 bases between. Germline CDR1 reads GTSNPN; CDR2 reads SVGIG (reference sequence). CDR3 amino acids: CAWSRQSNQPQHF. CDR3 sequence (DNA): TGTGCCTGGAGCCGACAAAGCAATCAGCCCCAGCATTTT.

This chain's CDR3 is CASRVPLRHTQYF. The CDR3 DNA sequence: TGTGCCAGCAGGGTTCCCCTCCGACATACGCAGTATTTT. The chain couples TRBV12-3 or TRBV12-4 to TRBJ2-3; D uncertain. This CDR3 contains 13 residues. Trimming pared 6 bases from V and 7 bases from J, leaving 14 bases between.

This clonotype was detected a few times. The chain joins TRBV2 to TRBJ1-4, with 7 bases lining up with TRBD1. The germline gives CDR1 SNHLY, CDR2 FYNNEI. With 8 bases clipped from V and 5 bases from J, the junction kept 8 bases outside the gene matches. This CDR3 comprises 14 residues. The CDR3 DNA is TGTGCCAGCGTCTGGGACAGCAGCAATGAAAAACTGTTTTTT. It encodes CASVWDSSNEKLFF.

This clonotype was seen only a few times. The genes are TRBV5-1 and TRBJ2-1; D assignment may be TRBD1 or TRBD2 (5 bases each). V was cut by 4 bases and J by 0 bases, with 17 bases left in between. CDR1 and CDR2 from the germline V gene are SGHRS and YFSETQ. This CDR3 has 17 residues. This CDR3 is CASSLHGPGSSYNEQFF. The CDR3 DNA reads TGCGCCAGCAGCCTACACGGGCCAGGGAGCTCCTACAATGAGCAGTTCTTC.

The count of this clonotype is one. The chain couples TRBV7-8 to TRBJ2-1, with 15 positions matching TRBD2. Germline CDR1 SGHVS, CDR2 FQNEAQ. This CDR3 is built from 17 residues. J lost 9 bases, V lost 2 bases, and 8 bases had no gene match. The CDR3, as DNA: TGTGCCAGCAGCTTAAACCGGGGACTAGCGGGAGGTAGTGAGCAGTTCTTC. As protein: CASSLNRGLAGGSEQFF.

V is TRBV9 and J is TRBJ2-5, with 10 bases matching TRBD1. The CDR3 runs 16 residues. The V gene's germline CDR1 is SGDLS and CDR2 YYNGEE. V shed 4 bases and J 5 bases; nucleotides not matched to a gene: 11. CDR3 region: CASSRDRGPPRETQYF. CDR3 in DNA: TGTGCCAGCAGCCGTGACAGGGGGCCTCCGAGGGAGACCCAGTACTTC.

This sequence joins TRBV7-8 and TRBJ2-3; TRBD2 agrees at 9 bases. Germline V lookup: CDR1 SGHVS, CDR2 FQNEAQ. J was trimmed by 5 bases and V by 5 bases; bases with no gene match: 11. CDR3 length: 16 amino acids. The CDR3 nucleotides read TGTGCCAGCAGCCTGCGGGCCCTAGCGGGGATAGATACGCAGTATTTT. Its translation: CASSLRALAGIDTQYF.